Below, 5 T cell receptor beta chains from the same sample are listed, as sequenced in a study of cytomegalovirus exposure and HLA in healthy donors. Vbeta (60) and Jbeta (13) primers were used in the PCR. Data came from immunoSEQ multiplex PCR; TCRdb stores just in-frame clones and leaves some out. Counted here are 120,000 or so clones, about 10% occurring once; the ten biggest clones make up approximately 4.4%. Material: PBMCs. The receptors shown here come from a woman younger than 35 in good health and CMV-seropositive.

This clone was picked up a small number of times. The V call is TRBV25-1, the J call TRBJ1-2; 9 bases line up with TRBD1. V dropped 5 bases and J dropped 6; count of bases not matched to a gene: 4. The CDR3 spans 13 residues. CDR1 and CDR2 from the germline V gene are MGHDK and SYGVNS. The CDR3 protein is CASSTGGDDGYTF. As DNA, the CDR3 is TGTGCCAGCAGTACAGGGGGCGACGATGGCTACACCTTC.

CDR3 in amino acids: CAWSRTGSEKLFF. In nucleotides, the CDR3 is TGTGCCTGGAGTAGGACGGGAAGCGAAAAACTGTTTTTT. The chain joins TRBV30 to TRBJ1-4; D not resolved. The germline V gene encodes CDR1 GTSNPN and CDR2 SVGIG (reference sequence). Trimming stripped 2 bases from V and 8 bases from J, with 12 bases between. The CDR3 has 13 amino acids.

This clone showed up just a few times. V gene TRBV30 combines with J gene TRBJ1-1, with D possibly being TRBD1 (5 bases). This CDR3 is 13 amino acids long. Germline CDR1 reads GTSNPN; CDR2 reads SVGIG (reference sequence). V lost 1 base and J 4 bases, leaving 10 bases between the germline ends. The CDR3 is CAWSASGVTEAFF. Here the CDR3 DNA reads TGTGCCTGGAGTGCCTCGGGGGTCACTGAAGCTTTCTTT.

This clone was observed a handful of times. The rearrangement links TRBV4-1 to TRBJ2-2; 8 bases are a match to TRBD1. V lost 4 bases and J lost 7; bases outside the gene matches: 5. The CDR3 runs 14 residues. The germline V gene encodes CDR1 MGHRA and CDR2 YSYEKL. Here the CDR3 DNA reads TGCGCCAGCAGCCTTTCACAGGGGGACGGGGAGCTGTTTTTT. Protein sequence: CASSLSQGDGELFF.

This clone was seen only a few times. The chain is built from TRBV6-5 and TRBJ2-7; D is perhaps TRBD1 (6 bases). Germline CDR1 and CDR2: MNHEY and SVGAGI. V was pared by 4 bases and J by 1 base, with 11 bases between. This CDR3 is built from 14 residues. CDR3 nucleotides: TGTGCCAGCAGTTTCAGGGGTGGTTCCTACGAGCAGTACTTC. Amino acids: CASSFRGGSYEQYF.